This T cell receptor beta chain was sequenced for a study of PD-L1 blockade in urothelial cancer. As for the study in general: From 2014, patients received atezolizumab, given as 1,200 mg intravenously every 3 weeks. At 6 weeks and at 3 weeks (second dose) after treatment start, blood was analyzed. Median blood clonality was around 0.08, with 86,000 or so unique TCRs.

The CDR3 spans 17 residues. With 6 bases clipped from V and 0 bases from J, the junction kept 8 bases outside the gene matches. Germline CDR1 and CDR2: SNHLY and FYNNEI. The time point was: peripheral blood 6 weeks after treatment start. For each patient, 1 to 8 samples were obtained, pretreatment and on-treatment. Sequencing used immunoSEQ multiplex PCR; TCRdb keeps in-frame clones, though not all of them. Among 120,000 or so clones listed, 86% were seen once. Sequencing used PBMCs, obtained around atezolizumab (anti-PD-L1) treatment. The clonotype comes from a man over 45 with urothelial cancer. V and J are TRBV2 and TRBJ1-5, with TRBD1 matching over 10 bases. This CDR3 reads CASSPPGQGYSNQPQHF. Written as DNA, the CDR3 is TGTGCCAGCAGCCCTCCGGGACAGGGGTATAGCAATCAGCCCCAGCATTTT. Full variable domain (outside the CDR3, taken from reference TRBV2 and TRBJ1-5): EPEVTQTPSHQVTQMGQEVILRCVPISNHLYFYWYRQILGQKVEFLVSFYNNEISEKSEIFDDQFSVERPDGSNFTLKIRSTKLEDSAMYFCASSPPGQGYSNQPQHFGDGTRLSIL.